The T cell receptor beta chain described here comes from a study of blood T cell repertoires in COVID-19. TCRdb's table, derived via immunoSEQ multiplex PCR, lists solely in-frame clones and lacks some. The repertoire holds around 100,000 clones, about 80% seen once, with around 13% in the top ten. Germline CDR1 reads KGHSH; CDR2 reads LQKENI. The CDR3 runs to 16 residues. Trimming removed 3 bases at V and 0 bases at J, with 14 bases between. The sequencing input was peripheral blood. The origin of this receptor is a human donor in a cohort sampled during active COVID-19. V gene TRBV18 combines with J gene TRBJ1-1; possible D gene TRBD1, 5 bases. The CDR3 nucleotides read TGTGCCAGCTCACCCGCGGGGGAGGGTGTGAACACTGAAGCTTTCTTT. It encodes CASSPAGEGVNTEAFF.